The sequence of this T cell receptor beta chain was determined in a study of T cells after yellow fever vaccination. Regarding the study as a whole: Boosting was followed by the reappearance of most primary-vaccination clones (approximately 97% CD4, about 90% CD8). Faster peaking, at day 5 versus 15, marked a secondary response that was weaker.

Details on this clonotype: The antigen is undetermined. The junction departs from germline at one end; a sequencing error may be responsible.

This CDR3 is built from 19 residues. Germline V lookup: CDR1 DFQATT, CDR2 SNEGSKA (reference sequence). The study made its TCR cDNA through 5'RACE template switching. That step introduced a universal primer site along with UMIs. Via MiXCR, TCRdb re-called the 5' RACE reads, giving one row per CDR3 protein. The repertoire has some 350,000 distinct CDR3 sequences, 6.2% of them found once; the top ten carry about 15%. Sample: PBMCs, taken 5 days after the yellow fever booster vaccination. The chain employs TRBV20-1 and TRBJ2-5, with TRBD2 matching over 12 bases. The TCR comes from a man younger than 40 who received the YFV17D yellow fever vaccine. The CDR3 loop is CCARDSGLAGGLLGETQYF. The CDR3 bases are TGCTGTGCTAGAGATTCAGGGCTAGCGGGAGGGCTTTTGGGAGAGACCCAGTACTTC.